Detailed here is one T cell receptor (beta chain). No cognate antigen has been identified for it. No base quality information exists; no much larger clone differs at one position. Measured from the cysteine to the phenylalanine, the CDR3 is 15 residues long. Only the CDR3 DNA is retained, 45 bases long and in frame from the first base. Germline trimming: 3 bases from V, 2 bases from J; junction bases outside gene matches: 3. Based on the germline V gene, the CDR1 and CDR2 sequences are MDHEN and SYDVKM. The data belong to a study of T cell responses to AZD1222 COVID-19 vaccine (dated by TCRdb to about 2021). The study in broad terms: AZD1222 recipients whose second dose came at about 4 weeks and those whose second dose came at about 12 weeks were combined into one group, since spike-specific TCR depth and breadth did not differ between the two schedules. Trial participants were enrolled into age subgroups of 18-55, 56-69 and 70-plus years, which contained 148, 28 and 57 TCR-sequenced participants, respectively. TCR sequencing was performed for 230 to 250 trial participants, of whom roughly 200 were given two doses of AZD1222 and around 25 were given two doses of MenACWY control vaccine.

Study-wide findings and limitations: Spike-specific TCR breadth and depth rose significantly after two AZD1222 doses compared with day 0 and with MenACWY recipients. In the small 56-69-year group, the increase in depth fell short of significance, most likely because of low power. Vaccine-associated CD4 TCRs spanned the whole spike protein, with dominant responses in regions 160-218 and 743-854. No day 14 peak-response samples were available, so repertoires were characterized only after the peak T cell response. Conclusions about previously exposed vaccinees were limited because only five to seven AZD1222 recipients were SARS-CoV-2 seropositive at baseline. Epitopes outside the regions mutated in the B.1.351 and B.1.1.7 variants were reportedly recognized by nearly half of the unique spike-specific TCRs. Most participants were white British and females outnumbered males, and the authors suggested that clonal diversity may have been underestimated.

What the time point label conveys for this sample: baseline before first vaccination. The vaccinee samples were drawn from two UK trials, COV001 and COV002, one of which was a single-blind randomized controlled phase 2/3 trial testing AZD1222 (ChAdOx1 nCoV-19) in healthy adults. Trial participant PBMC samples were collected at day 0 and day 28 after the second dose for TCRbeta chain sequencing. The CDR3 regions of human TCRbeta chains were subjected to immunosequencing. The paper's processing steps were these. TCRs in the repertoires were compared against a reference library of SARS-CoV-2-specific TCRs that had been generated with the MIRA antigen-specificity platform. Breadth meant the fraction of unique TCRs that were SARS-CoV-2-associated, whereas depth meant the fraction of total T cells that were SARS-CoV-2-associated. Using the MIRA data, every spike-specific TCR was mapped to the spike region that the TCR reacted to and assigned to either a CD4 or a CD8 class. Log10-transformed breadth and depth values were compared by one-way ANOVA with Sidak's multiple comparisons tests. TCRdb stores this immuneACCESS table with in-frame sequences only. Part of the clones is absent; in the studies checked, under half of the shortfall reflects unresolved V genes, and no reason is known for the rest. The V and J calls and clone size are taken from that table; D and trimming were inferred from the DNA. Across this sample there are about 57,000 clones, with 75% to 90% seen only once. Clones ranked in the top ten supply roughly a sixth of the sample.

Sequenced material: peripheral blood, taken on day 0 of AZD1222 vaccination. This clonotype was sampled from an adult in good health. The chain is made from TRBV28 and TRBJ1-2; TRBD1 matches 10 bases in the middle. The bases are TGTGCCAGCAGTTTCCCGGGACAGGGGAACTATGGCTACACCTTC. This is translated as CASSFPGQGNYGYTF.